One and the same sample provided the 32 T cell receptor beta chains below, sequenced in a study of cytomegalovirus exposure and HLA in healthy donors. PCR used 60 Vbeta primers and 13 Jbeta primers. Some clones are missing from TCRdb's copy, which holds only in-frame ones; the method was immunoSEQ multiplex PCR. This repertoire shows 74,000 or so clones, 77% found once; its top ten account for 2.5% to 3%. The sample was PBMCs. The receptors shown here come from a man aged 50-60 years in good health and CMV-seropositive.

This clone is categorized as medium-sized (0.01 to 0.1%). The chain uses TRBV7-9 and TRBJ2-5, with TRBD2 identical over 10 bases. CDR1 is SEHNR, CDR2 FQNEAQ, per germline (reference sequence). The CDR3 spans 14 residues. With V trimmed by 4 bases and J by 5 bases, 4 bases remained unmatched. The CDR3 nucleotides read TGTGCCAGCAGCTCAAGCGGGAGGGGGGAGACCCAGTACTTC. Residues: CASSSSGRGETQYF.

The chain uses TRBV27 and TRBJ2-7, with 11 bases identical to TRBD2. The CDR3 is 18 amino acids. Germline CDR1 MNHEY, CDR2 SMNVEV (reference sequence). J was trimmed by 5 bases and V by 5 bases; bases with no gene match: 17. This CDR3 is CASSPLVTSGMGSHEQYF. CDR3 bases: TGTGCCAGCAGTCCGCTTGTGACTAGCGGGATGGGAAGCCACGAGCAGTACTTC.

In the case of this clone: Since no conserved phenylalanine or tryptophan closes the CDR3, a read error is the likely cause. The chain links TRBV11-3 to TRBJ1-1; the D gene is possibly TRBD1 (6 bases). The CDR3 is made up of 13 amino acids. In germline, CDR1 is SGHNT, CDR2 YENEEA. The V end was cut by 5 bases, the J end by 1 base, with 8 bases between. CDR3: CASSDRRNTEAFL. CDR3 DNA: TGTGCCAGCAGCGACAGGAGGAACACTGAAGCTTTCCTT.

This clone was found a few times. V usage is TRBV2 and J usage is TRBJ1-4; tentatively, D is TRBD1 (5 bases). Germline assignment: CDR1 SNHLY and CDR2 FYNNEI. CDR3 length: 14 residues. Trimming removed 4 bases at V and 8 bases at J, with 14 bases between. The CDR3 DNA follows: TGTGCCAGCAGTGGCGGGGGGTCTCGGGAAAAACTGTTTTTT. Translated: CASSGGGSREKLFF.

V and J are TRBV6-5 and TRBJ1-5; D is undetermined. The CDR3 runs 14 residues. Per germline, CDR1 MNHEY and CDR2 SVGAGI. V lost 6 bases and J lost 2, with 11 bases in between. The CDR3 bases are TGTGCCAGCAGCTACACCCGGGGCAATCAGCCCCAGCATTTT. This encodes CASSYTRGNQPQHF.

This clone was found a few times. V is TRBV15 and J is TRBJ1-2; 10 bases fit TRBD1. The V segment lost 0 bases and the J segment 9 bases; nucleotides outside the gene matches: 4. This CDR3 comprises 14 residues. Germline V gene data show CDR1 as LNHNV and CDR2 as YYDKDF (reference sequence). The CDR3 loop reads CATSRERDRGCYTF. As DNA, the CDR3 is TGTGCCACCAGCAGAGAACGGGACAGGGGTTGCTACACCTTC.

V gene TRBV7-9 combines with J gene TRBJ1-3; D possibly corresponds to TRBD1 (6 bases). The V and J ends lost 5 bases and 1 base respectively, with 21 bases between them. The germline V gene encodes CDR1 SEHNR and CDR2 FQNEAQ (reference sequence). This CDR3 contains 18 residues. As DNA, the CDR3 is TGTGCCAGCAGCCCTACAGGGTCTGCGGGCGTGTCTGGAAACACCATATATTTT. This translates into CASSPTGSAGVSGNTIYF.

This chain connects TRBV6-6 to TRBJ1-2; 9 nucleotides match TRBD1. This CDR3 is built from 14 residues. V shed 6 bases, J shed 2 bases, and the junction held 4 bases outside the gene matches. Germline CDR1 reads MNHNY; CDR2 reads SVGAGI (reference sequence). The CDR3 reads CASSGGQGNYGYTF. The CDR3 DNA is TGTGCCAGCAGCGGGGGACAGGGCAACTATGGCTACACCTTC.

The V gene is TRBV10-3, the J gene TRBJ2-1; D may be TRBD2 (5 bases). CDR1 and CDR2 from the germline V gene are ENHRY and SYGVKD. The CDR3 consists of 11 residues. The V gene lost 11 bases and the J gene lost 4 bases, with 9 bases spanning the gap. The chain's CDR3 is CAPGEYNEQFF. As DNA, the CDR3 is TGTGCCCCCGGGGAATACAATGAGCAGTTCTTC.

This clone ranks as medium-sized. This chain uses TRBV10-3 with TRBJ2-1, with 9 bases identical to TRBD1. V was pared by 7 bases and J by 9 bases, with 13 bases of the junction left unmatched. The CDR3 is 15 residues long. Germline V gives CDR1 ENHRY, CDR2 SYGVKD. The CDR3 spells CAINEDRGGFGEQFF. CDR3 in DNA: TGTGCCATCAACGAGGACAGGGGAGGCTTTGGTGAGCAGTTCTTC.

The chain combines TRBV7-3 with TRBJ2-3, with D possibly matching TRBD2 (5 bases). Deletions cut 5 bases from V and 1 base from J, with 16 bases between. The CDR3 is 16 residues long. CDR1 and CDR2 from the germline V gene are SGHTA and FQGTGA. The CDR3 here is CASSPGSGPGTDTQYF. The CDR3 DNA follows: TGTGCCAGCAGCCCAGGAAGCGGACCCGGCACAGATACGCAGTATTTT.

This chain connects TRBV6-1 to TRBJ1-2; TRBD1 aligns across 8 bases. The CDR3 is made up of 14 amino acids. The ends lost 1 base at V and 5 bases at J; junction bases unmatched: 3. Germline V lookup: CDR1 MNHNS, CDR2 SASEGT. CDR3 DNA: TGTGCCAGCAGTGAAGGGGGGGACAGGTATGGCTACACCTTC. This encodes CASSEGGDRYGYTF.

The CDR3 DNA reads as TGTGCCAGCAGTTGGGGGGCAGGGGGTTACGAGCAGTACTTC. Residues: CASSWGAGGYEQYF. The chain employs TRBV27 and TRBJ2-5; perhaps TRBD1 as D (7 bases). The assigned J gene may be wrong: the sequence end matches TRBJ2-7 better. This CDR3 has 14 residues. Germline values: CDR1 MNHEY, CDR2 SMNVEV (reference sequence).

By share of the sample, this clone is large. V usage is TRBV27 and J usage is TRBJ2-2, with D hard to call. Trimming left V 1 base short and J 6 bases short, with 9 bases between. The CDR3 is made up of 14 amino acids. Germline V gene lookup returns CDR1 MNHEY and CDR2 SMNVEV (reference sequence). The CDR3 nucleotides are TGTGCCAGCAGTTTATTTATAGTCCCCGGGGAGCTGTTTTTT. This codes for CASSLFIVPGELFF.

V gene TRBV2 combines with J gene TRBJ2-7; perhaps TRBD1 as D (5 bases). CDR3 length: 16 amino acids. V was cut by 0 bases and J by 0 bases, with 12 bases left in between. Per the germline V gene, CDR1 is SNHLY and CDR2 is FYNNEI. DNA of the CDR3: TGTGCCAGCAGTGAAGCTTTAGGGGCCGGCTCCTACGAGCAGTACTTC. It specifies CASSEALGAGSYEQYF. Drawing the rest from reference TRBV2 and TRBJ2-7, the complete variable domain is EPEVTQTPSHQVTQMGQEVILRCVPISNHLYFYWYRQILGQKVEFLVSFYNNEISEKSEIFDDQFSVERPDGSNFTLKIRSTKLEDSAMYFCASSEALGAGSYEQYFGPGTRLTVT.

This chain connects TRBV27 to TRBJ1-5, with TRBD1 as a possible D gene (5 bases). This CDR3 spans 17 amino acids. V lost 7 bases, J lost 0 bases, and 19 bases lay in between. Germline values: CDR1 MNHEY, CDR2 SMNVEV (reference sequence). The DNA for the CDR3 is TGTGCCAGCAACCCTGGGCGGACAATCCTTAGCAATCAGCCCCAGCATTTT. Its protein product is CASNPGRTILSNQPQHF.

V usage is TRBV6-5 and J usage is TRBJ1-3; 7 nucleotides agree with TRBD1. The CDR3 has 10 residues. Looked up from germline, CDR1 is MNHEY and CDR2 is SVGAGI. Trimming at V came to 9 bases and at J to 16 bases, leaving 9 bases not matched to a gene. The CDR3 DNA reads as TGTGCCAGACGGACAGGACCAACTTATTTT. Its translation: CARRTGPTYF.

The rearrangement links TRBV6-6 to TRBJ2-3; 9 positions agree with TRBD2. Germline V gives CDR1 MNHNY, CDR2 SVGAGI (reference sequence). The CDR3 is 16 residues long. V was clipped by 5 bases and J by 3 bases; unmatched bases: 9. The DNA for the CDR3 is TGTGCCAGCAGTGGCGGTCTGACTAGCGGTACAGATACGCAGTATTTT. This encodes CASSGGLTSGTDTQYF.

The chain combines TRBV14 with TRBJ1-3; TRBD1 is a possible D gene (5 bases). The CDR3 is made up of 14 amino acids. The germline CDR1 and CDR2 sequences are SGHDN and FVKESK. The V gene lost 4 bases and the J gene lost 10 bases, with 17 bases spanning the gap. The CDR3 nucleotides read TGTGCCAGCAGCCCAATTCAGGGTCGTAGGACCATATATTTT. Translated: CASSPIQGRRTIYF.

The genes are TRBV7-2 and TRBJ2-2, with 7 bases aligning to TRBD2. There are 17 residues in the CDR3. V was pared by 4 bases and J by 6 bases, with 14 bases of the junction left unmatched. Germline loops: CDR1 SGHTA, CDR2 FQGNSA. The DNA for the CDR3 is TGTGCCAGCAGCTCCTCAACTGCGGCGGGAGTAGCCGGGGAGCTGTTTTTT. This encodes CASSSSTAAGVAGELFF.

The V and J genes are TRBV4-1 and TRBJ1-3; 8 bases align to TRBD1. The CDR3 is 16 amino acids. The J segment lost 2 bases and the V segment lost 0 bases, leaving 3 bases of the junction unmatched. Germline V gene lookup returns CDR1 MGHRA and CDR2 YSYEKL. For the CDR3, the DNA is TGCGCCAGCAGCCAAGAGGGCAGGGGGCCTGGAAACACCATATATTTT. Translating it yields CASSQEGRGPGNTIYF.

The CDR3 nucleotides read TGCAGCGTTGAAGACAGTAATGAAAAACTGTTTTTT. This codes for CSVEDSNEKLFF. The chain uses TRBV29-1 and TRBJ1-4; the D is unclear. V lost 0 bases and J lost 4, with 3 bases in between. Germline V gene sequence: CDR1 SQVTM, CDR2 ANQGSEA. CDR3 length: 12 residues.

The gene calls are TRBV18 and TRBJ2-1, with D possibly being TRBD2 (6 bases). This CDR3 has 17 amino acids. Germline lookup yields CDR1 KGHSH and CDR2 LQKENI. V shed 5 bases and J shed 4 bases, with 21 bases lying between them. This CDR3 reads CASSSISGQIQYNEQFF. CDR3 DNA: TGTGCCAGCTCATCCATCAGCGGGCAAATTCAATACAATGAGCAGTTCTTC. Looking up the rest from reference TRBV18 and TRBJ2-1 gives the full variable domain: NAGVMQNPRHLVRRRGQEARLRCSPMKGHSHVYWYRQLPEEGLKFMVYLQKENIIDESGMPKERFSAEFPKEGPSILRIQQVVRGDSAAYFCASSSISGQIQYNEQFFGPGTRLTVL.

On this clone: The junction differs from germline at one of its ends, possibly a read error. Other DNA sequences in this specimen translate into the identical CDR3. V and J are TRBV7-9 and TRBJ2-7; D gene ambiguous. This CDR3 region has 15 residues. CDR1 and CDR2 from the germline V gene are SEHNR and FQNEAQ (reference sequence). CDR3 sequence reads: CASSPPPRLLNEQYF. For the CDR3, the DNA is TGTGCCAGCAGCCCCCCCCCTCGACTCCTTAACGAGCAGTACTTT.

V and J are TRBV19 and TRBJ2-1; TRBD2 is a possible D gene (5 bases). CDR1 and CDR2 (germline): LNHDA, SQIVND (reference sequence). The CDR3 contains 15 residues. The V and J ends lost 1 base and 3 bases respectively, with 10 bases between them. The CDR3 loop reads CASSIGASLYNEQFF. In nucleotides, the CDR3 is TGTGCCAGTAGTATAGGCGCTAGCCTCTACAATGAGCAGTTCTTC. Combining the CDR3 with reference TRBV19 and TRBJ2-1 gives the whole variable domain DGGITQSPKYLFRKEGQNVTLSCEQNLNHDAMYWYRQDPGQGLRLIYYSQIVNDFQKGDIAEGYSVSREKKESFPLTVTSAQKNPTAFYLCASSIGASLYNEQFFGPGTRLTVL.

The V gene is TRBV6-5, the J gene TRBJ2-1; D unresolved. Trimming shortened V by 2 bases and J by 3 bases, and 8 bases separated the two germline ends. Germline V gives CDR1 MNHEY, CDR2 SVGAGI. The CDR3 sequence is 14 residues long. CDR3 amino acids: CASSYAGNYNEQFF. The CDR3 DNA is TGTGCCAGCAGTTACGCAGGAAACTACAATGAGCAGTTCTTC.

This clone was detected a few times. The chain joins TRBV27 to TRBJ2-1, with 7 bases fitting TRBD2. The CDR3 contains 14 residues. V was clipped by 6 bases and J by 0 bases; unmatched bases: 2. CDR1 is MNHEY, CDR2 SMNVEV, per germline (reference sequence). The CDR3 spells CASRGLVSYNEQFF. In DNA form, the CDR3 reads TGTGCCAGCAGAGGACTAGTCTCCTACAATGAGCAGTTCTTC.

The chain recombines TRBV5-1 with TRBJ2-2; 11 bases fit TRBD2. Germline-derived CDR1 and CDR2 are SGHRS and YFSETQ. J was trimmed by 4 bases and V by 6 bases; bases with no gene match: 14. This CDR3 is built from 18 residues. The CDR3 here is CASTPASVAGGSTGELFF. The CDR3 nucleotides are TGCGCCAGCACTCCGGCATCCGTAGCGGGAGGGAGCACCGGGGAGCTGTTTTTT.

The V and J genes are TRBV4-2 and TRBJ1-1, with D unresolved. Germline-derived CDR1 and CDR2 are LGHNA and YNFKEQ. CDR3 size: 13 residues. V gave up 4 bases and J gave up 0 bases, with 6 bases separating them. The DNA for the CDR3 is TGTGCCAGCAGCCTAACAGTGAACACTGAAGCTTTCTTT. Encoded protein: CASSLTVNTEAFF.

The gene calls are TRBV19 and TRBJ2-3; a weak D match, TRBD2 (6 bases). CDR1 LNHDA and CDR2 SQIVND come from the germline V gene (reference sequence). V lost 7 bases, J lost 0 bases, and 11 bases lay in between. CDR3 length equals 14 residues. CDR3: CASTELASTDTQYF. CDR3 coding DNA: TGTGCCAGTACTGAACTAGCTAGCACAGATACGCAGTATTTT.

As regards this clone: One end of the junction varies from germline; a read error may be responsible. The V gene is TRBV11-1, the J gene TRBJ2-5, with 8 bases aligning to TRBD2. The CDR3 totals 16 residues. CDR1 SGHAT and CDR2 FQDESV come from the germline V gene (reference sequence). CDR3 bases: TGTGTCAGCAGCCCCGGGAGGGTAGCAAGTAAGGAGACCCAGTACTTC. Translating gives CVSSPGRVASKETQYF. The whole variable domain, filled in from reference TRBV11-1 and TRBJ2-5, reads EAEVAQSPRYKITEKSQAVAFWCDPISGHATLYWYRQILGQGPELLVQFQDESVVDDSQLPKDRFSAERLKGVDSTLKIQPAELGDSAMYLCVSSPGRVASKETQYFGPGTRLLVL.

This clone was picked up one time. The genes are TRBV6-5 and TRBJ2-7, with 8 bases lining up with TRBD2. There are 14 residues in the CDR3. The germline V gene encodes CDR1 MNHEY and CDR2 SVGAGI. V lost 6 bases and J lost 4; bases outside the gene matches: 8. The DNA for the CDR3 is TGTGCCAGCAGACCGGGGACTAGGCTATACGAGCAGTACTTC. It translates to CASRPGTRLYEQYF.